In its sample, the clone carrying this TCR beta chain was seen once. Its antigen is undetermined. Both peripheral blood and punch biopsies of lesional scalp skin were obtained from patients who had alopecia areata. V lost 4 bases, J lost 3 bases, and 10 bases lay in between. Germline loops: CDR1 MNHEY, CDR2 SVGAGI. The CDR3 is 13 amino acids. This record comes from a study of CD8+ T cells in alopecia areata. Study results and limitations: Affected lesional scalp, above all in alopecia totalis/universalis, was more clonal than normal scalp.

cDNA serving as the sequencing template came from extracted, reverse transcribed RNA. This table comes from immunoSEQ multiplex PCR, and its TCRdb copy is limited to in-frame clones, with some not included. The table records about 150,000 clones, about 53% of them present only once. The chain joins TRBV6-5 to TRBJ2-7; D may be TRBD1 or TRBD2 (5 bases each). This specimen was CD8+ T cells sorted from blood, taken at week 0. The receptor was isolated from a human donor with alopecia areata. This CDR3 is CASSSGRRYEQYF. The CDR3, as DNA: TGTGCCAGCAGTTCGGGACGTCGCTACGAGCAGTACTTC.